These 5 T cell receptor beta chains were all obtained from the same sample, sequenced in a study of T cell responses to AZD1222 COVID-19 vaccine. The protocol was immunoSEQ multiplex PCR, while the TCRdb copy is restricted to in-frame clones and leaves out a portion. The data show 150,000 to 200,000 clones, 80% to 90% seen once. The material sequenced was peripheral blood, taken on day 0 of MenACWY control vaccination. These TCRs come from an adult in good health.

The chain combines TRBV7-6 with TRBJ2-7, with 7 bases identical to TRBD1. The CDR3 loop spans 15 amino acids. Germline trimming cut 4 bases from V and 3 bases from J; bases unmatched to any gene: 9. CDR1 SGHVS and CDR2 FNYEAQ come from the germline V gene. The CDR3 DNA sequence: TGTGCCAGCAGCTCCGCCGGGACAGAGATCTACGAGCAGTACTTC. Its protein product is CASSSAGTEIYEQYF.

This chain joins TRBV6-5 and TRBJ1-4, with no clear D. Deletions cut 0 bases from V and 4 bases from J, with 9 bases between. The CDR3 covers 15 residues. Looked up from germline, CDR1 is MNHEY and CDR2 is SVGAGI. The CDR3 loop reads CASSYSTADNEKLFF. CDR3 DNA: TGTGCCAGCAGTTACTCGACGGCGGATAATGAAAAACTGTTTTTT.

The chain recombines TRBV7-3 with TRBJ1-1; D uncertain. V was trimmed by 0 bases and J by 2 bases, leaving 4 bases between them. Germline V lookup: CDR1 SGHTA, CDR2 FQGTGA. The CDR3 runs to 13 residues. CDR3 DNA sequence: TGTGCCAGCAGCTTAACGGGTAACACTGAAGCTTTCTTT. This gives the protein CASSLTGNTEAFF.

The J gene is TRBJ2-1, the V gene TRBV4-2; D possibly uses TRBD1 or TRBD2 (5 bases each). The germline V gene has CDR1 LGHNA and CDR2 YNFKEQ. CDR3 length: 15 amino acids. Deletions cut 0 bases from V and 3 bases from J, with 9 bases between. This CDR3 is CASSQEGESYNEQFF. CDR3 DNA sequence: TGTGCCAGCAGCCAAGAGGGGGAGAGCTACAATGAGCAGTTCTTC.

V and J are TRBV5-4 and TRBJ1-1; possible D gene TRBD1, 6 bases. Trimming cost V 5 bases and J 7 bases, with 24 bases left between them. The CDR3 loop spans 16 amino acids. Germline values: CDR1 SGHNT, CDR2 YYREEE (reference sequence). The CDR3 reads CASRDPGRAGGHEAFF. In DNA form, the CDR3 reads TGTGCCAGCAGAGACCCCGGGAGGGCCGGGGGGCATGAAGCTTTCTTT. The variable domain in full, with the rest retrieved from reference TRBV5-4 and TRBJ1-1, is ETGVTQSPTHLIKTRGQQVTLRCSSQSGHNTVSWYQQALGQGPQFIFQYYREEENGRGNFPPRFSGLQFPNYSSELNVNALELDDSALYLCASRDPGRAGGHEAFFGQGTRLTVV.